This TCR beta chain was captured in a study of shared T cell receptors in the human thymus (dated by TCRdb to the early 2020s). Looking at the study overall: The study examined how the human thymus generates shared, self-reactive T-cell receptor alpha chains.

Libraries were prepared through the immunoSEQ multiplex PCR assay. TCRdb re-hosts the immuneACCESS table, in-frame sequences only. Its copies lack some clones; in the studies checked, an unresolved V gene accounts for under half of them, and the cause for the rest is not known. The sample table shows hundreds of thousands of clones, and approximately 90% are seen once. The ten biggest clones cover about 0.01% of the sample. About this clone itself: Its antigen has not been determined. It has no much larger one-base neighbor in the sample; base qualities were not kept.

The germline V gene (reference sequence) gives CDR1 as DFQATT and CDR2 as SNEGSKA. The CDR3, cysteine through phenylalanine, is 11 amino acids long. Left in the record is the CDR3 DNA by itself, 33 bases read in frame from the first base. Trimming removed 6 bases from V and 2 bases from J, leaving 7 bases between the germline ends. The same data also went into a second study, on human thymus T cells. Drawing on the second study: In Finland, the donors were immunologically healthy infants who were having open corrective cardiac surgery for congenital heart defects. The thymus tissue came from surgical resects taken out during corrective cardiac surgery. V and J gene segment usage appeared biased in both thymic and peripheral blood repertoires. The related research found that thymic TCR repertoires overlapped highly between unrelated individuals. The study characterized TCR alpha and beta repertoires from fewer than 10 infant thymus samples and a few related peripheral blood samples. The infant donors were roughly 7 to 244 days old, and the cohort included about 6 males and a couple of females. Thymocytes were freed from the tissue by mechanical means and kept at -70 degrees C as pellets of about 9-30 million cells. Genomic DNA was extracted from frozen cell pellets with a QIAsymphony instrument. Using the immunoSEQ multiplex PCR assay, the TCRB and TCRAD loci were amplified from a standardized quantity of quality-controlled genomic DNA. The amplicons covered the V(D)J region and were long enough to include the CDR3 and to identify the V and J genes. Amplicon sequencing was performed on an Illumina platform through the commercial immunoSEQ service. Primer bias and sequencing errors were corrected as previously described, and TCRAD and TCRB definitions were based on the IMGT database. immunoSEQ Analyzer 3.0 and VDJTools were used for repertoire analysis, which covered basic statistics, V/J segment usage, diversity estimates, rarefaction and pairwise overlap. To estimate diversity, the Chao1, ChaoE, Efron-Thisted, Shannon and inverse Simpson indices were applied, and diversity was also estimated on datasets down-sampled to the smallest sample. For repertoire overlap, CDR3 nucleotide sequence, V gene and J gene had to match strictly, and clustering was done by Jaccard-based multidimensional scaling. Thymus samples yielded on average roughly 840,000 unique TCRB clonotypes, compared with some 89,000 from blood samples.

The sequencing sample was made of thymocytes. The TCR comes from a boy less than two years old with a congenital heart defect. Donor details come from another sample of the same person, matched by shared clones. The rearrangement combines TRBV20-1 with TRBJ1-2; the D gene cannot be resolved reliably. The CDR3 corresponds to CSAAHNYGYTF. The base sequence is TGCAGTGCAGCCCACAACTATGGCTACACCTTC.